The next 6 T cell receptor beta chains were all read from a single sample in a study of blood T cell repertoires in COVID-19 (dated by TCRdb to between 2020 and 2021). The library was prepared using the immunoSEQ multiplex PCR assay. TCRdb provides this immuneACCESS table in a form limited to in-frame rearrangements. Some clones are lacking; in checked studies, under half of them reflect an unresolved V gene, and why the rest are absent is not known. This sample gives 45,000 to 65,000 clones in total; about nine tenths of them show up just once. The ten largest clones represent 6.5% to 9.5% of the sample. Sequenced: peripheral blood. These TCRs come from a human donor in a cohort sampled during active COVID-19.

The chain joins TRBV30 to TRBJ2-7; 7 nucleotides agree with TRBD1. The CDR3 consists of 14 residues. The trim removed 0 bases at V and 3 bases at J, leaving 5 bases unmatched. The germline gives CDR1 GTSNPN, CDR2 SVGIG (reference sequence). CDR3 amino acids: CAWSVGTVLYEQYF. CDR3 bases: TGTGCCTGGAGTGTCGGGACAGTCCTCTACGAGCAGTACTTC.

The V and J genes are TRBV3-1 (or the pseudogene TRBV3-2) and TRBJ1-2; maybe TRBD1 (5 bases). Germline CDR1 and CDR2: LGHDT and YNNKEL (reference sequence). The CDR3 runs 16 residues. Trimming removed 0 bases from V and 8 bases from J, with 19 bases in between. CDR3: CASSQDLSRVAVGYTF. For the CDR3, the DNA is TGTGCCAGCAGCCAAGATTTGTCCAGGGTGGCTGTGGGCTACACCTTC.

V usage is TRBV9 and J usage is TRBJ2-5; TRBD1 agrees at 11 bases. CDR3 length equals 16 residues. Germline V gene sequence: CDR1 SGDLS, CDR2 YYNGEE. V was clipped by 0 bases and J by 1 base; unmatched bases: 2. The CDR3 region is CASSVGTGGPQETQYF. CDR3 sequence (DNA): TGTGCCAGCAGCGTAGGGACAGGGGGCCCCCAAGAGACCCAGTACTTC.

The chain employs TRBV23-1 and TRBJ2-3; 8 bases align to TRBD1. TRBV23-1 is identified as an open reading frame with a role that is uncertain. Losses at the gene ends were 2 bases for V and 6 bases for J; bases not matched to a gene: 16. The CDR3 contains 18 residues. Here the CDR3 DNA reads TGCGCCAGCAGTCAACCCTCCGGCGACAGGGGCGGGTGGGATACGCAGTATTTT. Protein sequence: CASSQPSGDRGGWDTQYF.

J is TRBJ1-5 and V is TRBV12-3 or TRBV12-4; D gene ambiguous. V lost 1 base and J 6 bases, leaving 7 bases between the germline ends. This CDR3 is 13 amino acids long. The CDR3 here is CASSLGAAQPQHF. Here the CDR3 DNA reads TGTGCCAGCAGTTTAGGGGCAGCTCAGCCCCAGCATTTT.

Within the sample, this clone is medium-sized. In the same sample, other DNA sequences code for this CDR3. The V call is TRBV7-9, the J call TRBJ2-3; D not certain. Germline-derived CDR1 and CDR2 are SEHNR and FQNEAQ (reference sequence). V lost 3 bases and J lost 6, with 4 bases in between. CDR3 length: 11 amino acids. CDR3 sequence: CASSFSDTQYF. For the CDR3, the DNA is TGTGCCAGCAGCTTCAGTGATACGCAGTATTTT.